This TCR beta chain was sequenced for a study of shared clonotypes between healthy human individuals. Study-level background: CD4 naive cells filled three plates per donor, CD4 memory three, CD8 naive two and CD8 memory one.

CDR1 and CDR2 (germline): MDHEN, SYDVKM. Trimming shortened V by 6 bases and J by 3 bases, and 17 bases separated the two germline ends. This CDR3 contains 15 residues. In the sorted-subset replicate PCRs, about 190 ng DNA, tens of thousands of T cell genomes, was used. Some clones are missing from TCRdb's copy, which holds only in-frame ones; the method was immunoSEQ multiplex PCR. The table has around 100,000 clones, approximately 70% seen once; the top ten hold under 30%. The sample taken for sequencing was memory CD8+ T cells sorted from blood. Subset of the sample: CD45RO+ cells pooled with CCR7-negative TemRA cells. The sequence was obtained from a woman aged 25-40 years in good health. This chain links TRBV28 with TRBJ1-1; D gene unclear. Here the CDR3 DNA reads TGTGCCAGCAGCTTGGAGGGAAGCGGGGACACTGAAGCTTTCTTT. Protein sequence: CASSLEGSGDTEAFF.